This passage covers 8 T cell receptor beta chains from one sample sequenced in a study of T cell changes during pregnancy in multiple sclerosis. The assay was immunoSEQ multiplex PCR, and TCRdb's table has in-frame clones only and misses some. The table has about 130,000 clones, about 96% seen once. The sample consisted of peripheral blood, taken after pregnancy. These receptors all stem from a female donor with multiple sclerosis, enrolled in a pregnancy study.

This chain connects TRBV2 to TRBJ1-1; 8 bases fit TRBD1. Germline values: CDR1 SNHLY, CDR2 FYNNEI. V lost 6 bases, J lost 11 bases, and 5 bases stayed unmatched. This CDR3 has 11 residues. The CDR3 spells CASRGDRFAFF. The CDR3 DNA sequence: TGTGCCAGCAGAGGGGACAGGTTCGCTTTCTTT.

The chain joins TRBV7-2 to TRBJ2-1; 9 positions agree with TRBD2. CDR3 length: 16 amino acids. J lost 6 bases, V lost 8 bases, and 14 bases had no gene match. Germline-derived CDR1 and CDR2 are SGHTA and FQGNSA. The CDR3, as DNA: TGTGCCAGCCACGACGGTGCGGGACTAGCATCCAATGAGCAGTTCTTC. Encoded protein: CASHDGAGLASNEQFF.

The V gene is TRBV19, the J gene TRBJ1-5, with a tentative D call TRBD1 (6 bases). CDR3 size: 14 residues. Trimming stripped 6 bases from V and 3 bases from J, with 12 bases between. Germline V lookup: CDR1 LNHDA, CDR2 SQIVND (reference sequence). The CDR3, as DNA: TGTGCCAGTAGATTACAGGGATTCAATCAGCCCCAGCATTTT. Its translation: CASRLQGFNQPQHF.

This chain uses TRBV27 with TRBJ2-5, with TRBD1 matching 8 bases. The V gene's germline CDR1 is MNHEY and CDR2 SMNVEV (reference sequence). Trimming took 6 bases from V and 5 from J; bases not matched to a gene: 8. This CDR3 has 14 amino acids. CDR3 DNA sequence: TGTGCCAGCAGCGGGCAGGGGGCTGGTGAGACCCAGTACTTC. It specifies CASSGQGAGETQYF.

V usage is TRBV7-9 and J usage is TRBJ2-5; perhaps TRBD2 as D (5 bases). The V end was cut by 6 bases, the J end by 4 bases, with 9 bases between. Germline values: CDR1 SEHNR, CDR2 FQNEAQ (reference sequence). The CDR3 runs to 12 residues. Here the CDR3 DNA reads TGTGCCAGCAGGGTTGGAGGAGAGACCCAGTACTTC. The encoded protein is CASRVGGETQYF.

This chain uses TRBV6-6 with TRBJ2-1, with 7 positions matching TRBD2. J was trimmed by 5 bases and V by 4 bases; bases with no gene match: 5. The CDR3 spans 14 residues. Germline V CDR1 and CDR2: MNHNY, SVGAGI (reference sequence). CDR3 DNA: TGTGCCAGCAGTTGGGGGACTATTCACAATGAGCAGTTCTTC. It is translated as CASSWGTIHNEQFF.

The gene calls are TRBV18 and TRBJ2-2; D gene uncertain. This CDR3 region has 19 residues. V lost 2 bases and J 0 bases, leaving 19 bases between the germline ends. In germline, CDR1 is KGHSH, CDR2 LQKENI. The CDR3 is CASSPVGSRRPANTGELFF. The DNA of the CDR3 is TGTGCCAGCTCACCAGTCGGATCTAGGCGACCGGCGAACACCGGGGAGCTGTTTTTT. The full variable domain, its missing parts supplied by reference TRBV18 and TRBJ2-2, is NAGVMQNPRHLVRRRGQEARLRCSPMKGHSHVYWYRQLPEEGLKFMVYLQKENIIDESGMPKERFSAEFPKEGPSILRIQQVVRGDSAAYFCASSPVGSRRPANTGELFFGEGSRLTVL.

This sequence joins TRBV29-1 and TRBJ2-3; 9 bases align to TRBD2. V trimming: 7 bases; J trimming: 2 bases; junction bases outside the gene matches: 1. CDR1 and CDR2 (germline): SQVTM, ANQGSEA. The CDR3 contains 12 residues. CDR3 region: CSGTSDTDTQYF. CDR3 bases: TGCAGCGGGACTAGCGACACAGATACGCAGTATTTT.